The rows below give T cell receptor beta chains drawn from one sample of a study of Graves' ophthalmopathy and Graves' hyperthyroidism. TCRdb re-derived calls from the multiplex PCR reads in MiXCR, one entry per CDR3 protein. The data hold fewer than 400,000 distinct CDR3 sequences, with approximately 20% observed a single time. The sequenced sample was peripheral blood. The receptors derive from a woman under 30 with Graves' ophthalmopathy. Both conserved end residues are part of each CDR3. The D gene is left open where the match is weak. The listing skips clone size in some rows; elsewhere it reads once, few, many or a size class.

d_gene: TRBD2
v_gene: TRBV28
j_gene: TRBJ2-7
abundance: .
CDR3aa: CASSVTSWREQYF
CDR3nt: TGTGCCAGCAGCGTGACTAGCTGGAGGGAGCAGTACTTC

d_gene: TRBD1
v_gene: TRBV6-1
j_gene: TRBJ1-5
abundance: many
CDR3aa: CASSLRDRPQHF
CDR3nt: TGTGCCAGCAGTCTCAGGGACAGGCCCCAGCATTTT

d_gene: .
v_gene: TRBV9
j_gene: TRBJ1-6
abundance: many
CDR3aa: CASSAALSPQDSPLHF
CDR3nt: TGTGCCAGCAGCGCCGCCCTCTCTCCCCAGGATTCACCCCTCCACTTT

d_gene: .
v_gene: TRBV7-9
j_gene: TRBJ2-5
abundance: .
CDR3aa: CASSIGGSDQETQYF
CDR3nt: TGTGCCAGCAGCATAGGGGGGTCGGACCAAGAGACCCAGTACTTC

d_gene: TRBD1
v_gene: TRBV7-2
j_gene: TRBJ2-7
abundance: many
CDR3aa: CASSPIPGQGVHEQYF
CDR3nt: TGTGCCAGCAGCCCCATTCCGGGACAGGGGGTTCACGAGCAGTACTTC

d_gene: .
v_gene: TRBV6-2/TRBV6-3
j_gene: TRBJ1-1
abundance: many
CDR3aa: CASSRENTEAFF
CDR3nt: TGTGCCAGCAGTAGAGAGAACACTGAAGCTTTCTTT

d_gene: TRBD2
v_gene: TRBV29-1
j_gene: TRBJ2-4
abundance: many
CDR3aa: CSATSGRAKNIQYF
CDR3nt: TGCAGCGCCACTAGCGGAAGAGCCAAAAACATTCAGTACTTC

d_gene: .
v_gene: TRBV4-3
j_gene: TRBJ2-6
abundance: many
CDR3aa: CASSQAAMGSGANVLTF
CDR3nt: TGCGCCAGCAGCCAAGCGGCCATGGGCTCTGGGGCCAACGTCCTGACTTTC

d_gene: TRBD1
v_gene: TRBV20-1
j_gene: TRBJ1-6
abundance: many
CDR3aa: CSASVGTGGSSPLHF
CDR3nt: TGCAGTGCTAGTGTCGGGACAGGGGGAAGTTCACCCCTCCACTTT

d_gene: .
v_gene: TRBV5-1
j_gene: TRBJ1-1
abundance: many
CDR3aa: CASSLELATEAFF
CDR3nt: TGCGCCAGCAGCTTGGAATTAGCCACTGAAGCTTTCTTT

d_gene: TRBD1
v_gene: TRBV7-2
j_gene: TRBJ1-1
abundance: many
CDR3aa: CASSPTGGFTEAFF
CDR3nt: TGTGCCAGCAGCCCTACAGGGGGCTTCACTGAAGCTTTCTTT

d_gene: .
v_gene: TRBV6-7
j_gene: TRBJ2-7
abundance: .
CDR3aa: CASSYSQDDSYEQYF
CDR3nt: TGTGCCAGCAGTTACTCCCAGGACGACTCTTACGAGCAGTACTTC

d_gene: TRBD1
v_gene: TRBV29-1
j_gene: TRBJ1-2
abundance: many
CDR3aa: CSVPGQGTYGYTF
CDR3nt: TGCAGCGTACCGGGACAGGGGACCTATGGCTACACCTTC

d_gene: TRBD1
v_gene: TRBV18
j_gene: TRBJ1-1
abundance: many
CDR3aa: CATLQGGSAEAFF
CDR3nt: TGTGCCACCTTACAGGGGGGATCCGCTGAAGCTTTCTTT

d_gene: TRBD1
v_gene: TRBV4-3
j_gene: TRBJ1-1
abundance: many
CDR3aa: CASSQDFIGTGNTEAFF
CDR3nt: TGCGCCAGCAGCCAAGATTTTATTGGGACAGGGAACACTGAAGCTTTCTTT

d_gene: .
v_gene: TRBV25-1
j_gene: TRBJ2-5
abundance: many
CDR3aa: CASSEALDVSPQETQYF
CDR3nt: TGTGCCAGCAGTGAGGCTTTAGACGTCAGCCCTCAAGAGACCCAGTACTTC

d_gene: TRBD1
v_gene: TRBV28
j_gene: TRBJ2-7
abundance: many
CDR3aa: CAGRGQGGYEQYF
CDR3nt: TGTGCCGGTCGCGGACAGGGCGGCTACGAGCAGTACTTC